The rows below give T cell receptor beta chains drawn from one sample of a study of CD4+ T cells in melanoma. Sequencing used immunoSEQ multiplex PCR; TCRdb keeps in-frame clones, though not all of them. This table has 13,000 or so clones, about 70% appearing once. Sequenced material: cells from a culture (not recorded whether cultured in vitro). Receptor source: a human donor with melanoma. The CDR3 runs from the conserved cysteine through the conserved F or W. Each record gives: D gene, clone size, V gene, J gene, CDR3 protein, CDR3 DNA. D genes are given only for firm matches. Part of the rows lack a size; the others show once, few, many or a class for expanded clones.

>-|-|TRBV6-5|TRBJ1-1
CASTEDSSNTEAFF
TGTGCCAGCACCGAGGACAGTTCAAACACTGAAGCTTTCTTT
>TRBD1|-|TRBV18|TRBJ1-2
CASSHGQGAYGYTF
TGTGCCAGCTCACACGGACAGGGGGCCTATGGCTACACCTTC
>-|few|TRBV7-9|TRBJ1-3
CASRSLSGNTIYF
TGTGCCAGCAGGAGCCTCTCTGGAAACACCATATATTTT
>-|medium-sized|TRBV30|TRBJ1-6
CAWSVLPGANSPLHF
TGTGCCTGGAGTGTACTACCGGGGGCTAATTCACCCCTCCACTTT
>-|few|TRBV18|TRBJ1-2
CASSPLNGYTF
TGTGCCAGCTCACCACTCAACGGCTACACCTTC
>-|few|TRBV30|TRBJ1-1
CAWSLLGAEAFF
TGTGCCTGGAGTCTTCTCGGAGCTGAAGCTTTCTTT
>-|-|TRBV19|TRBJ2-2
CASIRTNPRSGELFF
TGTGCCAGTATCAGGACTAACCCCCGCTCCGGGGAGCTGTTTTTT
>TRBD2|-|TRBV30|TRBJ2-1
CAWSTGLAGIDEQFF
TGTGCCTGGAGTACGGGACTAGCGGGGATTGATGAGCAGTTCTTC
>-|-|TRBV18|TRBJ1-1
CASSPGASGEAFF
TGTGCCAGCTCACCGGGGGCATCAGGTGAAGCTTTCTTT
>-|-|TRBV6-1|TRBJ1-2
CASSIEQVSGYTF
TGTGCCAGCAGTATAGAGCAAGTGTCCGGCTACACCTTC
>-|-|TRBV6-5|TRBJ2-1
CASTFSTREQFF
TGTGCCAGCACCTTCAGCACGAGGGAGCAGTTCTTC
>-|-|TRBV7-8|TRBJ1-5
CASSLVRGDGGAQPQHF
TGTGCCAGCAGCCTAGTACGCGGGGACGGTGGAGCGCAGCCCCAGCATTTT
>-|-|TRBV7-9|TRBJ1-6
CASSLGGRSPLHF
TGTGCCAGCAGCTTAGGGGGCAGGTCACCCCTCCACTTT
>-|once|TRBV30|TRBJ1-3
CAWSVHFLGQPYAGNTIYF
TGTGCCTGGAGTGTACACTTCCTTGGACAACCTTATGCTGGAAACACCATATATTTT
>-|-|TRBV15|TRBJ1-6
CATSRVPNSPLHF
TGTGCCACCAGCAGAGTCCCTAATTCACCCCTCCACTTT
>TRBD1|few|TRBV18|TRBJ2-2
CASSPRTGTNTGELFF
TGTGCCAGCTCACCACGGACAGGGACGAACACCGGGGAGCTGTTTTTT
>-|-|TRBV5-4|TRBJ1-2
CASSFLANYGYTF
TGTGCCAGCAGCTTTTTGGCTAACTATGGCTACACCTTC
>-|-|TRBV5-1|TRBJ2-3
CASSRQGTDTQYF
TGCGCCAGCAGCCGCCAGGGGACAGATACGCAGTATTTT
>TRBD2|-|TRBV18|TRBJ2-1
CASSPPIWTSGVVNEQFF
TGTGCCAGCTCACCACCAATCTGGACTAGCGGGGTGGTCAATGAGCAGTTCTTC
>-|-|TRBV7-2|TRBJ1-2
CASSLGGSGTRGYGYTF
TGTGCCAGCAGCTTAGGTGGATCCGGAACACGGGGCTATGGCTACACCTTC
>TRBD2|-|TRBV6-5|TRBJ2-7
CASSYVWGGSSEQYF
TGTGCCAGCAGTTACGTGTGGGGGGGGTCCTCCGAGCAGTACTTC
>-|few|TRBV27|TRBJ1-5
CASSPVVRGISNQPQHF
TGTGCCAGCAGCCCCGTGGTCAGGGGTATTAGCAATCAGCCCCAGCATTTT
>-|-|TRBV5-1|TRBJ1-2
CASSLAGTLNYGYTF
TGCGCCAGCAGCTTGGCCGGGACATTGAACTATGGCTACACCTTC
>-|-|TRBV2|TRBJ2-2
CASRGDRNTGELFF
TGTGCCAGCAGGGGCGACAGGAACACCGGGGAGCTGTTTTTT
>-|-|TRBV5-1|TRBJ1-4
CASSLGAGPREKLFF
TGCGCCAGCAGCTTGGGTGCAGGGCCGAGGGAAAAACTGTTTTTT
>TRBD1|few|TRBV28|TRBJ2-2
CASSSPGTANTGELFF
TGTGCCAGCAGTTCCCCCGGGACAGCGAACACCGGGGAGCTGTTTTTT
>-|-|TRBV10-1|TRBJ1-6
CASSEERNSPLHF
TGCGCCAGCAGTGAGGAAAGGAATTCACCCCTCCACTTT
>TRBD2|-|TRBV5-1|TRBJ2-5
CASSFSPGGQETQYF
TGCGCCAGCAGCTTTTCTCCGGGGGGCCAAGAGACCCAGTACTTC
>-|few|TRBV18|TRBJ1-1
CASSPRGVTEAFF
TGTGCCAGCTCACCACGGGGGGTTACTGAAGCTTTCTTT
>TRBD2|-|TRBV27|TRBJ2-1
CACKRGRTYNEQFF
TGTGCCTGCAAGCGGGGGCGAACCTACAATGAGCAGTTCTTC
>-|-|TRBV7-9|TRBJ1-1
CASSLGRNTEAFF
TGTGCCAGCAGCTTAGGTAGGAACACTGAAGCTTTCTTT
>-|-|TRBV18|TRBJ2-3
CASSPPPSDTDTQYF
TGTGCCAGCTCACCACCCCCTAGCGACACAGATACGCAGTATTTT
>-|-|TRBV30|TRBJ1-3
CAWTWESTIYF
TGTGCCTGGACGTGGGAAAGCACCATATATTTT
>-|-|TRBV2|TRBJ1-5
CASTRTSNQPQHF
TGTGCCAGCACCAGAACATCTAATCAGCCCCAGCATTTT
>TRBD2|-|TRBV7-7|TRBJ2-1
CASSLGLAYEQFF
TGTGCCAGCAGCTTGGGACTAGCTTACGAGCAGTTCTTC
>-|few|TRBV10-1|TRBJ2-1
CASSVTGRGNEQFF
TGCGCCAGCAGTGTTACAGGGAGGGGGAATGAGCAGTTCTTC
>-|-|TRBV30|TRBJ1-3
CAWSVGTIVVGNTIYF
TGTGCCTGGAGTGTCGGGACAATCGTGGTAGGAAACACCATATATTTT
>-|few|TRBV2|TRBJ1-2
CASSQAGMSLNYGYTF
TGTGCCAGCAGTCAAGCAGGGATGAGCCTCAACTATGGCTACACCTTC
>-|-|TRBV5-1|TRBJ2-1
CASSFGGLAGNEQFF
TGCGCCAGCAGCTTCGGTGGCCTAGCAGGAAATGAGCAGTTCTTC
>-|-|TRBV5-1|TRBJ1-3
CASSLGGGNTIYF
TGCGCCAGCAGCTTAGGAGGGGGAAACACCATATATTTT
>-|-|TRBV30|TRBJ2-1
CAWSVQGYEQFF
TGTGCCTGGAGTGTACAGGGATATGAGCAGTTCTTC
>TRBD1|few|TRBV2|TRBJ2-7
CASKTGGVSYEQYF
TGTGCCAGCAAGACAGGGGGAGTTAGCTACGAGCAGTACTTC
>-|-|TRBV19|TRBJ1-4
CASSRAGYEKLFF
TGTGCCAGTAGTAGGGCAGGGTATGAAAAACTGTTTTTT
>-|-|TRBV6-6|TRBJ2-5
CASQPLGREETQYF
TGTGCCAGCCAACCGTTGGGGCGCGAAGAGACCCAGTACTTC
>TRBD2|few|TRBV2|TRBJ2-2
CASSFALSGGNTGELFF
TGTGCCAGCAGTTTTGCCCTGAGCGGGGGGAACACCGGGGAGCTGTTTTTT
>-|-|TRBV6-1|TRBJ1-1
CASSERGAGAEAFF
TGTGCCAGCAGTGAACGGGGCGCGGGAGCTGAAGCTTTCTTT
>TRBD2|-|TRBV5-4|TRBJ2-2
CASSQATSGGTGELFF
TGTGCCAGCAGCCAAGCGACTAGCGGGGGGACCGGGGAGCTGTTTTTT
>-|few|TRBV29-1|TRBJ1-4
CSVERGGKLFF
TGCAGCGTGGAAAGAGGCGGAAAACTGTTTTTT
>-|few|TRBV6-1|TRBJ2-7
CASREGGPGYYEQYF
TGTGCCAGCAGAGAGGGAGGTCCGGGGTACTACGAGCAGTACTTC
>-|few|TRBV7-9|TRBJ1-1
CASSPLGGSGEAFF
TGTGCCAGCAGCCCCCTCGGGGGGAGCGGTGAAGCTTTCTTT
>TRBD2|-|TRBV9|TRBJ2-2
CASSVALLAGGRGGELFF
TGTGCCAGCAGCGTAGCCCTGCTAGCGGGGGGCCGCGGCGGGGAGCTGTTTTTT
>TRBD2|once|TRBV4-1|TRBJ2-4
CASSQGGAGGPKNIQYF
TGCGCCAGCAGCCAAGGAGGGGCGGGGGGCCCCAAAAACATTCAGTACTTC
>-|-|TRBV6-6|TRBJ1-6
CASSYSASPLHF
TGTGCCAGCAGTTACTCGGCTTCACCCCTCCACTTT